One T cell receptor (beta chain) is described in this entry. No antigen is known for it. Germline is not matched at one junction end, which may reflect a read error. The sample is drawn from a study of T cells in Graves' hyperthyroidism and ophthalmopathy. Study findings and constraints: Ophthalmopathy, which appeared later, was predicted by the model a median roughly 6.5 months before onset.

Amplified regions were TCR beta CDR3 sequences from RNA transcripts. Researchers ran a first-round RT-PCR on the TCR CDR3 using the HTBI primer set. TCRdb reanalysed the multiplex PCR reads using MiXCR and keeps one entry per CDR3 protein. This sample yields around 610,000 distinct CDR3 sequences, of which about 14% are seen a single time; around 4% belongs to the top ten. Disease duration was under 3 months in the ophthalmopathy patients, who also had a Clinical Activity Score of at least 3 and a NOSPECS grade of at least 4. Based on clinical symptoms, serum thyroxine and TRAb, thyroid ultrasound and orbital computed tomography, diagnoses were reached. This CDR3 is 15 amino acids long. The germline gives CDR1 MDHEN, CDR2 SYDVKM.

This receptor was identified in a woman aged 40 to 55 with Graves' ophthalmopathy. The specimen sequenced was blood. V and J are TRBV28 and TRBJ1-6, with D perhaps matching TRBD1 (6 bases). The chain's CDR3 is CAGSYEGGYNSPLHF. The CDR3 DNA sequence: TGTGCCGGCAGTTATGAAGGGGGCTATAATTCACCCCTCCACTTT.